This T cell receptor (beta chain) was identified during a study of CD4 T cells in relation to SARS-CoV-2 and coronaviruses. Study at large: After nine to eleven days of antigen culture, PBMC TCR beta CDR3s were sequenced. Study-level findings and limits: Pre-pandemic and post-infection samples never came from the same donor.

Concerning this clone: Antigen specificity is unknown.

75,000 to 100,000 naive or memory CD4+ cells were cultured with CEF peptides for about 10 days. Libraries were prepared by immunoSEQ multiplex PCR; TCRdb keeps only in-frame clonotypes and omits some of them. The data contain some 32,000 clones, about 70% of them seen just once; the ten biggest clones take up around 3.3%. V lost 2 bases to trimming and J lost 6 bases, with 2 bases between them. The CDR3 loop spans 11 amino acids. The chain links TRBV12-3 or TRBV12-4 to TRBJ2-1, with no clear D. The sequence was obtained from an adult with COVID-19. Sequencing was done on a sample of memory CD4+ T cells from PBMCs, cultured in vitro. CDR3 loop: CASSLINEQFF. CDR3 coding DNA: TGTGCCAGCAGTTTAATCAATGAGCAGTTCTTC.